This TCR beta chain was identified in a study of shared T cell receptors in the human thymus. This CDR3 spans 14 amino acids. Germline V gene data show CDR1 as KGHSH and CDR2 as LQKENI. The V gene lost 2 bases and the J gene lost 1 base, with 8 bases spanning the gap. Only in-frame clones appear in the TCRdb table, and some are missing; sequencing was by immunoSEQ multiplex PCR. Of just under 550,000 clones listed, more than 75% were seen once; the top ten hold about 0.014%. This sample also belongs to another study, concerning human thymus T cells. This second study says: Unrelated individuals reportedly shared highly overlapping thymic TCR repertoires.

The sample comprised thymocytes. The chain joins TRBV18 to TRBJ2-5; no definite D call. This clonotype originated in a boy under two years old with a congenital heart defect. The CDR3 sequence: CASSPDSGQETQYF. DNA for the CDR3: TGTGCCAGCTCACCAGATTCGGGCCAAGAGACCCAGTACTTC.